This T cell receptor beta chain was documented in a study of shared clonotypes between healthy human individuals. The CDR3 extends over 12 amino acids. The V gene's germline CDR1 is KGHSH and CDR2 LQKENI. The ends were cut back, 4 bases at V and 6 bases at J, with 10 bases in the middle. TCRdb's table, derived via immunoSEQ multiplex PCR, lists solely in-frame clones and lacks some. The sample comprises about 120,000 clones, around 71% of which are singletons, and just under 25% rests with the top ten. Sequenced input: memory CD8+ T cells sorted from blood. Subset noted: CD45RO+ cells pooled with CCR7-negative TemRA cells. The chain combines TRBV18 with TRBJ2-7, with D tentatively TRBD2 (5 bases). This TCR was sampled from a woman aged 25 to 45 in good health. Here the CDR3 DNA reads TGTGCCAGCTCACTCCTCCGGGGCGAGCAGTACTTC. The encoded protein is CASSLLRGEQYF.